This record concerns one T cell receptor beta chain sequence. TCRdb called the 5' RACE reads again in MiXCR, with one record for every CDR3 protein. The data contain fewer than 250,000 distinct CDR3 sequences, 15% to 17% of them singletons. Germline V CDR1 and CDR2: LNHDA, SQIVND (reference sequence). CDR3 length: 15 amino acids. V dropped 7 bases and J dropped 2; count of bases not matched to a gene: 8. The data belong to a study of T-cell memory formation after mild COVID-19. V is TRBV19 and J is TRBJ2-7, with 10 bases identical to TRBD2. Sequenced material: PBMCs or a T cell subset sorted from them (not recorded which). The TCR was taken from an adult woman who had mild COVID-19 (a few samples of this study predate the infection). Cell type and time point are not known. CDR3 in DNA: TGTGCCAGTACCGAAGACAGCGGGAGGGCCTACGAGCAGTACTTC. Translated: CASTEDSGRAYEQYF. Complete variable domain (other parts from reference TRBV19 and TRBJ2-7): DGGITQSPKYLFRKEGQNVTLSCEQNLNHDAMYWYRQDPGQGLRLIYYSQIVNDFQKGDIAEGYSVSREKKESFPLTVTSAQKNPTAFYLCASTEDSGRAYEQYFGPGTRLTVT.